This TCR beta chain was observed in a study of cytomegalovirus exposure and HLA in healthy donors. Using immunoSEQ multiplex PCR, the repertoire was profiled, and TCRdb retains in-frame clones only, with some absent. Of about 110,000 clones detected, approximately 90% appear once; the ten largest clones hold around 2%. A word on this clone: Its antigen is currently unknown.

Study-wide results and caveats: There were a few CMV-associated chains whose specificity for CMV antigens was confirmed in vitro.

The source is a woman aged 18-29 years in good health and CMV-seronegative. Sequencing used PBMCs.

The CDR3 nucleotides are TGTGCCAGCAGCTTTCGGTTCCAAGTCGATTCACCCCTCCACTTT. This gives the protein CASSFRFQVDSPLHF. V usage is TRBV5-4 and J usage is TRBJ1-6; D is undetermined. The CDR3 sequence is 15 residues long. Germline V lookup: CDR1 SGHNT, CDR2 YYREEE (reference sequence). Trimming took off 2 bases at V and 8 bases at J, with 14 bases between the two ends.